This T cell receptor beta chain appears in the sequencing data of a study of blood T cell repertoires in COVID-19. This CDR3 contains 16 residues. The V gene lost 3 bases and the J gene lost 0 bases, with 11 bases spanning the gap. CDR1 and CDR2 (germline): MNHEY, SMNVEV (reference sequence). Produced via immunoSEQ multiplex PCR; TCRdb's table is partial and in-frame only. Here the sample spans over 100,000 clones, roughly 85% being singletons. The chain joins TRBV27 to TRBJ2-2, with a tentative D call TRBD1 (6 bases). The sample comprised peripheral blood. The source of this sequence is a woman aged 60-75 years with acute or convalescent COVID-19. The CDR3, as DNA: TGTGCCAGCAGTTTCAGGGGCCGAGCGAACACCGGGGAGCTGTTTTTT. This translates into CASSFRGRANTGELFF.